These 14 T cell receptor beta chains were sequenced from one sample in a study of blood T cells in healthy people across ages. Combining a sample-barcoded 5' primer with a J-beta primer mix, a second PCR ran for roughly 7 to 11 cycles. TCRdb independently ran MiXCR on the 5' RACE reads; one entry per CDR3 protein. The sample consists of about 1.8 million distinct CDR3 sequences, about 50% of them appearing once. Sequenced input: blood. Receptors were obtained from a woman aged 40 to 50 in good health.

This clonotype has more than one count but fewer than ten. The chain combines TRBV10-3 with TRBJ1-2; D remains ambiguous. Germline V CDR1 and CDR2: ENHRY, SYGVKD. CDR3 length: 13 amino acids. Trimming shortened V by 7 bases and J by 7 bases, and 16 bases separated the two germline ends. CDR3 sequence (DNA): TGTGCCATCACGGTATGGGTGTACGGTGGCTACACCTTC. It translates to CAITVWVYGGYTF.

This clonotype was seen a handful of times. The chain combines TRBV27 with TRBJ2-5; 10 bases are shared with TRBD2. CDR1 is MNHEY, CDR2 SMNVEV, per germline (reference sequence). The CDR3 is 14 amino acids. V shed 4 bases, J shed 5 bases, and the junction held 4 bases outside the gene matches. CDR3 sequence reads: CASSSGLAWETQYF. The CDR3 DNA reads TGTGCCAGCAGTTCGGGACTAGCGTGGGAGACCCAGTACTTC.

This clonotype was recorded a few times. The chain is built from TRBV3-1 and TRBJ1-2; tentatively, D is TRBD1 (6 bases). CDR3 length: 15 amino acids. V was trimmed by 2 bases and J by 4 bases, leaving 14 bases between them. In germline, CDR1 is LGHDT, CDR2 YNNKEL (reference sequence). The CDR3: CASSQLRDMAYGYTF. The CDR3 DNA follows: TGTGCCAGCAGCCAACTCCGGGACATGGCCTATGGCTACACCTTC.

This clonotype was observed a single time. V usage is TRBV7-9 and J usage is TRBJ2-5, with TRBD1 matching 8 bases. V was clipped by 4 bases and J by 1 base; unmatched bases: 8. The CDR3 consists of 16 residues. CDR1 and CDR2 (germline): SEHNR, FQNEAQ (reference sequence). In nucleotides, the CDR3 is TGTGCCAGCAGCTGGGGACAGGCTATTTTCCAAGAGACCCAGTACTTC. This encodes CASSWGQAIFQETQYF.

V is TRBV6-2 or TRBV6-3 and J is TRBJ2-7; 8 bases align to TRBD2. V lost 2 bases, J lost 2 bases, and 11 bases stayed unmatched. CDR3 length: 17 amino acids. Germline V lookup: CDR1 MNHEY, CDR2 SVGEGT. In nucleotides, the CDR3 is TGTGCCAGCAGTTACACAACGAGCAGGACTAGCCCCTACGAGCAGTACTTC. Its protein is CASSYTTSRTSPYEQYF.

The chain's CDR3 is CASSLVKPETQYF. The CDR3 region has the DNA TGTGCCAGCAGTTTAGTGAAACCAGAGACCCAGTACTTC. The rearrangement links TRBV12-3 or TRBV12-4 to TRBJ2-5; D unresolved. Trimming removed 1 base at V and 4 bases at J, with 7 bases between. CDR3 size: 13 residues.

This rearrangement joins TRBV27 to TRBJ1-3; no clear D gene. This CDR3 comprises 15 residues. Per the germline V gene, CDR1 is MNHEY and CDR2 is SMNVEV (reference sequence). V was trimmed by 3 bases and J by 0 bases, leaving 9 bases between them. The CDR3 region is CASSLAGHSGNTIYF. CDR3 bases: TGTGCCAGCAGTTTGGCCGGCCACTCTGGAAACACCATATATTTT.

This clonotype was observed a few times. This chain links TRBV4-3 with TRBJ2-7; maybe TRBD1 (5 bases). Germline assignment: CDR1 LGHNA and CDR2 YSLEER. V lost 0 bases, J lost 2 bases, and 23 bases lay in between. This CDR3 is built from 19 residues. This CDR3 reads CASSQEGSKPNRITYEQYF. The CDR3 nucleotides read TGCGCCAGCAGCCAAGAAGGCTCCAAACCAAACAGGATTACCTACGAGCAGTACTTC.

This clonotype has just one count. This chain connects TRBV6-6 to TRBJ1-5; 11 bases are shared with TRBD1. The CDR3 is 15 amino acids. V was pared by 4 bases and J by 6 bases, with 5 bases of the junction left unmatched. CDR1 is MNHNY, CDR2 SVGAGI, per germline (reference sequence). The chain's CDR3 is CASSWGQGESQPQHF. CDR3 nucleotide sequence: TGTGCCAGCAGTTGGGGACAGGGGGAGAGTCAGCCCCAGCATTTT.

The sample holds one count of this clonotype. This chain connects TRBV6-1 to TRBJ1-3; 7 nucleotides match TRBD1. This CDR3 comprises 17 residues. J was trimmed by 4 bases and V by 4 bases; bases with no gene match: 13. Germline V gene sequence: CDR1 MNHNS, CDR2 SASEGT. CDR3: CASSANRGRTMGNTIYF. The CDR3 DNA is TGTGCCAGCAGTGCCAACAGGGGTCGCACTATGGGAAACACCATATATTTT.

V is TRBV7-2 and J is TRBJ2-5; TRBD2 is a possible D gene (6 bases). Germline V gene sequence: CDR1 SGHTA, CDR2 FQGNSA. Trimming took off 5 bases at V and 5 bases at J, with 15 bases between the two ends. There are 14 residues in the CDR3. CDR3 sequence reads: CASSHAGRSETQYF. The CDR3 bases are TGTGCCAGCAGCCACGCGGGGAGGTCGGAGACCCAGTACTTC.

The chain couples TRBV6-5 to TRBJ2-1, with 7 bases lining up with TRBD1. Germline CDR1 reads MNHEY; CDR2 reads SVGAGI. The CDR3 loop spans 15 amino acids. V shed 1 base and J 5 bases; nucleotides not matched to a gene: 5. The DNA of the CDR3 is TGTGCCAGCAGTTACTACCTGGGACAGAACAATGAGCAGTTCTTC. This sequence encodes CASSYYLGQNNEQFF.

This chain links TRBV29-1 with TRBJ2-7; TRBD1 matches at 9 bases. The CDR3 loop spans 13 amino acids. Trimming removed 5 bases from V and 6 bases from J; junction bases left unmatched: 8. From germline, CDR1 is SQVTM and CDR2 ANQGSEA. As DNA, the CDR3 is TGCAGCGTTTGGGACAGGGTTGCCTGCGAGCAGTACTTC. Translating it yields CSVWDRVACEQYF.

This clonotype occurred a few times. The chain joins TRBV12-3 or TRBV12-4 to TRBJ2-7; D perhaps matches TRBD1 (5 bases). V lost 3 bases and J 6 bases, leaving 15 bases between the germline ends. The CDR3 loop spans 14 amino acids. The CDR3 bases are TGTGCCAGCAGTTTTTCAGGGTCCGTTTCCGAGCAGTACTTC. It translates to CASSFSGSVSEQYF.